A selection of T cell receptor beta chains follows, all from one sample in a study of blood T cells in healthy people across ages. TCRdb called the 5' RACE reads again in MiXCR, with one record for every CDR3 protein. Here the sample spans about 1.6 million distinct CDR3 sequences, about 31% being singletons. Sequencing was carried out using blood. These TCRs come from a woman aged 25-40 years in good health. CDR3s include the opening cysteine and the closing phenylalanine or tryptophan. D genes are given only for firm matches. The listing skips clone size in some rows; elsewhere it reads once, few, many or a size class.

cdr3_nt,cdr3_aa,v_call,d_call,clone_size,j_call
TGTGCCAGCAGCCACGCCGGGACACCCTATAATTCACCCCTCCACTTT,CASSHAGTPYNSPLHF,TRBV14,.,few,TRBJ1-6
TGTGCCAGCAGCGCGGAACCCTACAATGAGCAGTTCTTC,CASSAEPYNEQFF,TRBV9,.,.,TRBJ2-1
TGTGCCAGCAGCCAAGATGTGACTAGCGGGAATGAGCAGTTCTTC,CASSQDVTSGNEQFF,TRBV3-1,TRBD2,.,TRBJ2-1
TGTGCCTGGAGTCTAATAGGCTACGAGCAGTACTTC,CAWSLIGYEQYF,TRBV30,.,.,TRBJ2-7
TGTGCCAGCAGAGCTAGCGGGGCCGCGGAGACCCAGTACTTC,CASRASGAAETQYF,TRBV2,TRBD2,many,TRBJ2-5
TGCGCCAGCAGCCGAGATAATGAAAAACTGTTTTTT,CASSRDNEKLFF,TRBV4-1,.,.,TRBJ1-4
TGCAGTGCTACTGAGGGGGGCTTGAACACTGAAGCTTTCTTT,CSATEGGLNTEAFF,TRBV20-1,.,.,TRBJ1-1
TGTGCCATCAGTGAGTCAAGGACTAGCAATTTAGATGAGCAGTTCTTC,CAISESRTSNLDEQFF,TRBV10-3,TRBD2,.,TRBJ2-1
TGTGCCAGCAGTAAAAGAAGACGACAGCAGAGGGGGGAAAAACTGTTTTTT,CASSKRRRQQRGEKLFF,TRBV28,.,few,TRBJ1-4
TGTGCCAGCAGTTTGGCAGGGAGGGCAGATACAGAGTATTTT,CASSLAGRADTEYF,TRBV12-3/TRBV12-4,TRBD2,.,TRBJ2-3
TGTGCCAGCAGCTTAAAGAGGACGGTCTCCTACGAGCAGTACTTC,CASSLKRTVSYEQYF,TRBV5-6,.,.,TRBJ2-7
TGTGCCAGCTCACCCCGGGGGACAGGGGATCGCGAGCAGTACTTC,CASSPRGTGDREQYF,TRBV18,TRBD1,.,TRBJ2-7
TGTGCCAGCAGCATTAGCGGGGGCACAGATACGCAGTATTTT,CASSISGGTDTQYF,TRBV28,TRBD2,many,TRBJ2-3
TGCAGTGCTAGTGGCAGTCTAAGCAATCAGCCCCAGCATTTT,CSASGSLSNQPQHF,TRBV20-1,.,.,TRBJ1-5
TGTGCCAGCAGCTTAAGGTCATGGGACAGGGAAACTGGGGCCAACGTCCTGACTTTC,CASSLRSWDRETGANVLTF,TRBV7-3,TRBD1,.,TRBJ2-6
TGTGCCAGCTCCAGTTTGTACCGGGAGGGCCGGAGGACCTACAATGAGCAGTTCTTC,CASSSLYREGRRTYNEQFF,TRBV28,TRBD2,.,TRBJ2-1
TGTGCCAGCAGCGTCCGGGACGGGAGGACGGGAGAGACCCAGTACTTC,CASSVRDGRTGETQYF,TRBV5-5,TRBD2,few,TRBJ2-5
TGTGCCAGCAGCCCGATCAGGGGGACAGGGGAACCTGGAAACACCATATATTTT,CASSPIRGTGEPGNTIYF,TRBV21-1,.,.,TRBJ1-3
TGTGCCAGCAGTTGGGACAGGGGCTACAATGAGCAGTTCTTC,CASSWDRGYNEQFF,TRBV12-3/TRBV12-4,TRBD1,.,TRBJ2-1
TGCAGCGTTGCAGAAGGGACGAACACTGAAGCTTTCTTT,CSVAEGTNTEAFF,TRBV29-1,.,many,TRBJ1-1
TGTGCCAGCAGTGAATTAGCGACTAGCGGGGGTACATACAATGAGCAGTTCTTC,CASSELATSGGTYNEQFF,TRBV6-1,TRBD2,.,TRBJ2-1
TGTGCCAGCAGCCAAGGCCCAGCGGGGGGGCGAGATACGCAGTATTTT,CASSQGPAGGRDTQYF,TRBV3-1,TRBD2,.,TRBJ2-3
TGTGCCATCAGTGAGCCTTCAGGGTTGGGCGTGCTGTATTTT,CAISEPSGLGVLYF,TRBV10-3,.,few,TRBJ2-3
TGTGCCACCAGCATAGACAGGGCACGGACTGGGACAGATACGCAGTATTTT,CATSIDRARTGTDTQYF,TRBV15,TRBD1,once,TRBJ2-3
TGCAGTGCTCCCCCAGGACTAGCGGGAGGGAGTGATGAGCAGTTCTTC,CSAPPGLAGGSDEQFF,TRBV20-1,TRBD2,few,TRBJ2-1
TGCAGTGCCAATAGAGGGGCTGGGGAAAAACTGTTTTTT,CSANRGAGEKLFF,TRBV20-1,.,few,TRBJ1-4
TGTGCCAGCAGCCGCCGCGGACCCCAAGTTCCCTATGGCTACACCTTC,CASSRRGPQVPYGYTF,TRBV6-2/TRBV6-3,.,.,TRBJ1-2
TGCAGCGTTGAAGATTTTACAAGGGAACTGTTTTTT,CSVEDFTRELFF,TRBV29-1,.,.,TRBJ2-2
TGCAGTGCTAGAGACCCTAGCGGAGTGGGGGGGGAGACCCAGTACTTC,CSARDPSGVGGETQYF,TRBV20-1,TRBD2,.,TRBJ2-5
TGTGCCAGCAGTTACAGGGAAACTGATGGCGAGCAGTACTTC,CASSYRETDGEQYF,TRBV28,.,.,TRBJ2-7
TGTGCCGGATTGTCGGGACTGAGCCCCCATGAGCAGTTCTTC,CAGLSGLSPHEQFF,TRBV6-1,.,.,TRBJ2-1